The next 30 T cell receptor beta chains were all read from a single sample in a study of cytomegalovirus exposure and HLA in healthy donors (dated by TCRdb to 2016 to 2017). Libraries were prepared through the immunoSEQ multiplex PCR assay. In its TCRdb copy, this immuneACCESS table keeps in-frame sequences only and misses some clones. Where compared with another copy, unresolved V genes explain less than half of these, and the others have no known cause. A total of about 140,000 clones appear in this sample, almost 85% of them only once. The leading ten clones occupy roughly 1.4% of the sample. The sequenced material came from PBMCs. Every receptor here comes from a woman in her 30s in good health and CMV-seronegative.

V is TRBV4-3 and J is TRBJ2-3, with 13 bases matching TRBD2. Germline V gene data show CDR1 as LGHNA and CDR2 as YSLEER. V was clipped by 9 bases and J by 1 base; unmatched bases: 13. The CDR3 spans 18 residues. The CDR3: CASRETGTSGVGTDTQYF. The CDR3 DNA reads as TGCGCCAGTCGGGAAACCGGGACTAGCGGGGTCGGCACAGATACGCAGTATTTT.

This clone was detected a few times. CDR3 sequence (DNA): TGTGCCAGCACCGAGGGTAACTATGGCTACACCTTC. Translation: CASTEGNYGYTF. This rearrangement joins TRBV2 to TRBJ1-2; D is unclear. V lost 7 bases, J lost 1 base, and 7 bases lay in between. The CDR3 contains 12 residues. CDR1 and CDR2 (germline): SNHLY, FYNNEI. The entire variable domain, with the rest obtained from reference TRBV2 and TRBJ1-2, is as follows: EPEVTQTPSHQVTQMGQEVILRCVPISNHLYFYWYRQILGQKVEFLVSFYNNEISEKSEIFDDQFSVERPDGSNFTLKIRSTKLEDSAMYFCASTEGNYGYTFGSGTRLTVV.

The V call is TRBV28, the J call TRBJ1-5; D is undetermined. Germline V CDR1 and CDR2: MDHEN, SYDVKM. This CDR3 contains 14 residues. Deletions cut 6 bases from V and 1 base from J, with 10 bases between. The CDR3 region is CASSSIQSNQPQHF. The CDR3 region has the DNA TGTGCCAGCAGCTCGATACAAAGCAATCAGCCCCAGCATTTT.

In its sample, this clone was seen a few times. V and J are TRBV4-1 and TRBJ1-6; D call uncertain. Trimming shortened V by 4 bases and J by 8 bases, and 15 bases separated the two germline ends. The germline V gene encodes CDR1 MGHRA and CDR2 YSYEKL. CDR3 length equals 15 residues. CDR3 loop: CASSPRVVADSPLHF. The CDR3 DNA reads TGCGCCAGCAGCCCCCGGGTCGTTGCGGATTCACCCCTCCACTTT.

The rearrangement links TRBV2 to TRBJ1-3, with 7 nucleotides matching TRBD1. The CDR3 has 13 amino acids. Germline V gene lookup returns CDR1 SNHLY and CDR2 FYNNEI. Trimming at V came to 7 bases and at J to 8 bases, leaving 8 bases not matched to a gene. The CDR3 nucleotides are TGTGCCAGCATCGGACAGGAGGAGGACACCATATATTTT. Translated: CASIGQEEDTIYF. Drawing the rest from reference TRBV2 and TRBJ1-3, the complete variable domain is EPEVTQTPSHQVTQMGQEVILRCVPISNHLYFYWYRQILGQKVEFLVSFYNNEISEKSEIFDDQFSVERPDGSNFTLKIRSTKLEDSAMYFCASIGQEEDTIYFGEGSWLTVV.

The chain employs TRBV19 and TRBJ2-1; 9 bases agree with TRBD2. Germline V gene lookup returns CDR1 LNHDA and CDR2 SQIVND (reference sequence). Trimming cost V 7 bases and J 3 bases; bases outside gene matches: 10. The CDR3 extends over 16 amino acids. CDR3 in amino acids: CASTKSLAGHYNEQFF. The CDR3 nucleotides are TGTGCCAGTACCAAGTCACTAGCGGGCCACTACAATGAGCAGTTCTTC.

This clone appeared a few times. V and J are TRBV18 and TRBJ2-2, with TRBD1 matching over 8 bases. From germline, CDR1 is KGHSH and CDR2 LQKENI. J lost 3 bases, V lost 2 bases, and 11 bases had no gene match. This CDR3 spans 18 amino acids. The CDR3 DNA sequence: TGTGCCAGCTCACCAATTCTACTCGGGACAGGAGACACCGGGGAGCTGTTTTTT. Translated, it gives CASSPILLGTGDTGELFF. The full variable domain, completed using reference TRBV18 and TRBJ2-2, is NAGVMQNPRHLVRRRGQEARLRCSPMKGHSHVYWYRQLPEEGLKFMVYLQKENIIDESGMPKERFSAEFPKEGPSILRIQQVVRGDSAAYFCASSPILLGTGDTGELFFGEGSRLTVL.

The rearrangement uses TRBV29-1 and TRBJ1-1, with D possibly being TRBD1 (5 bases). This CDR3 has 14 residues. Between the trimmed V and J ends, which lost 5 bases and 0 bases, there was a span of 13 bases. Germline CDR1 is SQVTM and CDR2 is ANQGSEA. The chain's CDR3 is CSVPGINLNTEAFF. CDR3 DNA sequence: TGCAGCGTTCCAGGGATTAATTTGAACACTGAAGCTTTCTTT.

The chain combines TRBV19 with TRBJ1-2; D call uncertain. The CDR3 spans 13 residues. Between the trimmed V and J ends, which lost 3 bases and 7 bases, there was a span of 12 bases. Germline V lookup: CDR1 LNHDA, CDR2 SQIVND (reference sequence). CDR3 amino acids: CASSIIGGGGYTF. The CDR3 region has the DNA TGTGCCAGTAGTATTATAGGAGGCGGTGGCTACACCTTC.

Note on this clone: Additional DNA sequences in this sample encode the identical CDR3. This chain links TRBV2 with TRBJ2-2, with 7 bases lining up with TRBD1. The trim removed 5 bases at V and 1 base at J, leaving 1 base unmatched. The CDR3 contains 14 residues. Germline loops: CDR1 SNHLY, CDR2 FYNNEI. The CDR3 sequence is CASSRQGNTGELFF. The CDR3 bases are TGTGCCAGCAGTCGACAGGGGAACACCGGGGAGCTGTTTTTT.

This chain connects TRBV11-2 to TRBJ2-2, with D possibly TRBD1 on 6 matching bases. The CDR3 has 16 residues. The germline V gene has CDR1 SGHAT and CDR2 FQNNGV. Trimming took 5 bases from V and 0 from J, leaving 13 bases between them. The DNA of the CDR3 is TGTGCCAGCAGCGCGAGGACAGCCGCGAACACCGGGGAGCTGTTTTTT. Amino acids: CASSARTAANTGELFF.

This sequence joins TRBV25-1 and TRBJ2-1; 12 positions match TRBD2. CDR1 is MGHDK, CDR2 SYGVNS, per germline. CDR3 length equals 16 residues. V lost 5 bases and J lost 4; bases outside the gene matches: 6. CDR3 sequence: CASSQASGGAYNEQFF. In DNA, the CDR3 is TGTGCCAGCAGTCAAGCTAGCGGGGGGGCTTACAATGAGCAGTTCTTC.

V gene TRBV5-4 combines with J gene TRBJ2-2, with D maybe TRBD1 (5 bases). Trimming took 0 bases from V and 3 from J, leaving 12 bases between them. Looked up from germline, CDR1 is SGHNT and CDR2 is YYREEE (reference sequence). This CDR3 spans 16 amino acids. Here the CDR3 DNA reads TGTGCCAGCAGCTTGGACGCCAGGGTGGACACCGGGGAGCTGTTTTTT. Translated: CASSLDARVDTGELFF.

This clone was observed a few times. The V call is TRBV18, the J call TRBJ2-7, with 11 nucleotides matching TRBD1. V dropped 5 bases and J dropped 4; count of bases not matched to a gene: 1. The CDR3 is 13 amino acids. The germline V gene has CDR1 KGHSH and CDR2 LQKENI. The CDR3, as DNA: TGTGCCAGCTCAGGGACAGGGGGATACGAGCAGTACTTC. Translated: CASSGTGGYEQYF.

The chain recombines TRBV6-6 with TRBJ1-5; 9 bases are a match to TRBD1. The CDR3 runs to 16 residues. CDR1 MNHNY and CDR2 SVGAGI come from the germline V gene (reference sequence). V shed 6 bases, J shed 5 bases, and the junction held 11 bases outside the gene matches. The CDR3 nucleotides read TGTGCCAGCAGCGGTGCGACAGGGGGACGCCATCAGCCCCAGCATTTT. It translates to CASSGATGGRHQPQHF.

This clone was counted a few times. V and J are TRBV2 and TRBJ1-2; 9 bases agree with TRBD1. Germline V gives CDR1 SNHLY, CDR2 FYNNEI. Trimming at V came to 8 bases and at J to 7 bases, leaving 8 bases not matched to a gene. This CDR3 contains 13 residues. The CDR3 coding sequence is TGTGCCAGCCTTGACAGGGGGAAGGGTGGCTACACCTTC. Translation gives CASLDRGKGGYTF.

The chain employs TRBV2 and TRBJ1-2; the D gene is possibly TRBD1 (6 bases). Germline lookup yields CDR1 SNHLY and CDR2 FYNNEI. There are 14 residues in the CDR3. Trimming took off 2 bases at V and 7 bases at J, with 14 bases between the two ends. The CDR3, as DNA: TGTGCCAGCAGTGAAATCAGGGGTTTGCTTGGCTACACCTTC. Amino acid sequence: CASSEIRGLLGYTF. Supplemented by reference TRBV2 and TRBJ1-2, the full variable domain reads EPEVTQTPSHQVTQMGQEVILRCVPISNHLYFYWYRQILGQKVEFLVSFYNNEISEKSEIFDDQFSVERPDGSNFTLKIRSTKLEDSAMYFCASSEIRGLLGYTFGSGTRLTVV.

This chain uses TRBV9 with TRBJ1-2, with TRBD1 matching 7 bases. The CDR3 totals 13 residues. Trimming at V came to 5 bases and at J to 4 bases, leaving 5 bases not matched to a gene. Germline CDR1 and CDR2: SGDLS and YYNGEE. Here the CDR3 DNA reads TGTGCCAGCAGTATGACAGGGACCTATGGCTACACCTTC. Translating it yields CASSMTGTYGYTF.

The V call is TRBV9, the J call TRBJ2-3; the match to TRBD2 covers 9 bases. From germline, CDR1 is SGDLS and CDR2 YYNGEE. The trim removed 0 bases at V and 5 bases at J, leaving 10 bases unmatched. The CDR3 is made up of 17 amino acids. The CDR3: CASSVAGGGAGGDTQYF. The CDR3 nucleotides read TGTGCCAGCAGCGTAGCTGGCGGGGGGGCCGGAGGAGATACGCAGTATTTT.

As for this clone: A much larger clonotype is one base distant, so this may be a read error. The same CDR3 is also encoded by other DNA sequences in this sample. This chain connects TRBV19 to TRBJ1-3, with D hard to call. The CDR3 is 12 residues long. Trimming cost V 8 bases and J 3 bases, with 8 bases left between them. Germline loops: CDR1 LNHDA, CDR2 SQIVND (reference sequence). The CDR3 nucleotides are TGTGCCAGTGGCACAGTTGGAAACACCATATATTTT. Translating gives CASGTVGNTIYF.

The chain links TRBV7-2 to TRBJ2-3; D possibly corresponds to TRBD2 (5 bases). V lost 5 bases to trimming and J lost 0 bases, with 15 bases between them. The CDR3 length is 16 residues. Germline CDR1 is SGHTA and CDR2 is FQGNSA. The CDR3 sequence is CASSPFIGVSTDTQYF. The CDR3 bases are TGTGCCAGCAGCCCCTTTATCGGGGTGAGCACAGATACGCAGTATTTT.

CDR3 sequence: CASSFMTGSSYNEQFF. CDR3 DNA sequence: TGTGCCAGCAGCTTTATGACAGGGAGCTCCTACAATGAGCAGTTCTTC. The chain carries TRBV7-9 and TRBJ2-1; 7 bases are shared with TRBD1. Germline values: CDR1 SEHNR, CDR2 FQNEAQ (reference sequence). Trimming took 3 bases from V and 0 from J; bases not matched to a gene: 5. This CDR3 has 16 residues. The variable domain in full, with the rest retrieved from reference TRBV7-9 and TRBJ2-1, is DTGVSQNPRHKITKRGQNVTFRCDPISEHNRLYWYRQTLGQGPEFLTYFQNEAQLEKSRLLSDRFSAERPKGSFSTLEIQRTEQGDSAMYLCASSFMTGSSYNEQFFGPGTRLTVL.

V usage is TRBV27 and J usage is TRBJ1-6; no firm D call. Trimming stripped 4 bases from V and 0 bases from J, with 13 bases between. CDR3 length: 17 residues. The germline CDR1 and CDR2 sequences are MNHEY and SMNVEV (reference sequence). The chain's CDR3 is CASSSMAGSSYNSPLHF. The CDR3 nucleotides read TGTGCCAGCAGTTCGATGGCAGGCAGCTCCTATAATTCACCCCTCCACTTT.

The CDR3 loop is CASSKTPGQGDNEQFF. The CDR3 nucleotides read TGTGCCAGCAGCAAAACACCGGGACAGGGGGATAATGAGCAGTTCTTC. The chain employs TRBV7-3 and TRBJ2-1, with 11 bases aligning to TRBD1. The CDR3 length is 16 residues. V shed 5 bases, J shed 7 bases, and the junction held 10 bases outside the gene matches. Germline V gene data show CDR1 as SGHTA and CDR2 as FQGTGA. The whole variable domain, remainder taken from reference TRBV7-3 and TRBJ2-1, is GAGVSQTPSNKVTEKGKYVELRCDPISGHTALYWYRQSLGQGPEFLIYFQGTGAADDSGLPNDRFFAVRPEGSVSTLKIQRTERGDSAVYLCASSKTPGQGDNEQFFGPGTRLTVL.

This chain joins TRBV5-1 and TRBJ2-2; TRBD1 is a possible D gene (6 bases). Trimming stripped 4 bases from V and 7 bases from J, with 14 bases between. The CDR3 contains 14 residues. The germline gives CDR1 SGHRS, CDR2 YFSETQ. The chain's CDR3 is CASSPGSTGGELFF. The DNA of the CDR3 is TGCGCCAGCAGCCCCGGTTCGACAGGCGGGGAGCTGTTTTTT.

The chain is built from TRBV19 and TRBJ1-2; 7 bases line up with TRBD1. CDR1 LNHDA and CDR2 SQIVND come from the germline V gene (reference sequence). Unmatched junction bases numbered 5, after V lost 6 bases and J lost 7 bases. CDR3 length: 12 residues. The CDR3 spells CASSGQEGGYTF. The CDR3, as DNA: TGTGCCAGTAGCGGACAGGAGGGTGGCTACACCTTC.

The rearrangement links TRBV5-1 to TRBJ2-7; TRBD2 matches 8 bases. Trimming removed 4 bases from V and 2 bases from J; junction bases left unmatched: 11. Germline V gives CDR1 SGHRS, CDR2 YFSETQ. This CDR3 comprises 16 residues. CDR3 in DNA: TGCGCCAGCAGCCCCAAAAAAGGCGGGGGGCCCTACGAGCAGTACTTC. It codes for CASSPKKGGGPYEQYF.

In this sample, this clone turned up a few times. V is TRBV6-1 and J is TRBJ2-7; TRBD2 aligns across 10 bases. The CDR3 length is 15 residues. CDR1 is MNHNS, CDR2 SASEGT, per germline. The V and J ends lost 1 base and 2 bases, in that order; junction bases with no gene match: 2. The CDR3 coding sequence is TGTGCCAGCAGTGAAGAAGCGGGGGGGCCCTACGAGCAGTACTTC. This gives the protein CASSEEAGGPYEQYF.

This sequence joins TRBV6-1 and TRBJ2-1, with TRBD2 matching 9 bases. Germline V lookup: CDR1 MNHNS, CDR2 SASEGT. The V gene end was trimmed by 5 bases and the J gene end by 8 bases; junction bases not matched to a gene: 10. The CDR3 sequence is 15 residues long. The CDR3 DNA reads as TGTGCCAGCAGTTTTATCGTAGCGGGGGCGGATGAGCAGTTCTTC. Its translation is CASSFIVAGADEQFF.

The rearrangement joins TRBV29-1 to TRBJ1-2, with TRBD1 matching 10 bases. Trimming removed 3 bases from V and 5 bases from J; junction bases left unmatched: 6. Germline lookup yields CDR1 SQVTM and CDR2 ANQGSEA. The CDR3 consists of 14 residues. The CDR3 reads CSVERWDRGYGYTF. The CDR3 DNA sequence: TGCAGCGTTGAGAGGTGGGACAGGGGATATGGCTACACCTTC.